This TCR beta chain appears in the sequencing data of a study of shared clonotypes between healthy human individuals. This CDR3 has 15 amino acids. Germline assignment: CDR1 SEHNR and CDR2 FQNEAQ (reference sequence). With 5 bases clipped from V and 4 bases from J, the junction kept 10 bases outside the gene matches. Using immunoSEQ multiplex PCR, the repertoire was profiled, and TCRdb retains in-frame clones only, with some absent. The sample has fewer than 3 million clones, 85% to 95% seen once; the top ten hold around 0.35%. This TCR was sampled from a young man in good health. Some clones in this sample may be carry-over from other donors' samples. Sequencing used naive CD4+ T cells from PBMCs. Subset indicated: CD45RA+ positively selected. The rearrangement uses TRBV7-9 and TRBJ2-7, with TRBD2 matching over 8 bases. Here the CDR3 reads CASSPTQRELYEQYF. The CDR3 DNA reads TGTGCCAGCAGCCCGACCCAGCGGGAGTTATACGAGCAGTACTTC.